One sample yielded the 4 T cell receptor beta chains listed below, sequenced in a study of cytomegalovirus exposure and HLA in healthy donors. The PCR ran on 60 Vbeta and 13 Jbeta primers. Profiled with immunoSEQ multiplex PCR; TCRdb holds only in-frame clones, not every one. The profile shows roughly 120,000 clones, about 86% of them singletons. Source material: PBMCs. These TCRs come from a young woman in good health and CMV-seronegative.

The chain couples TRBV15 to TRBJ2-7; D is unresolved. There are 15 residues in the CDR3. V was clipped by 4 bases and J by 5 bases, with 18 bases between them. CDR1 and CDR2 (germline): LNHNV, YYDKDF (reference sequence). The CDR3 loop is CATSKTPNIVDEQYF. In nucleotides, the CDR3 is TGTGCCACCAGCAAGACACCGAATATAGTGGACGAGCAGTACTTC.

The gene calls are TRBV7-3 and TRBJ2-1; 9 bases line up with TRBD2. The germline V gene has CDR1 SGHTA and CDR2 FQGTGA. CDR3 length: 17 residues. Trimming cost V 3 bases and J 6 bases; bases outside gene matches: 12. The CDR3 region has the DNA TGTGCCAGCAGCTTGTATGGGACTAGCAGCGGGTCCAATGAGCAGTTCTTC. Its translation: CASSLYGTSSGSNEQFF.

CDR3 region: CATSRDPNSYEQYF. The CDR3 nucleotides read TGTGCCACCAGCAGAGATCCAAACTCCTACGAGCAGTACTTC. The chain combines TRBV15 with TRBJ2-7; D call uncertain. Germline CDR1 LNHNV, CDR2 YYDKDF (reference sequence). The CDR3 contains 14 residues. Deletions cut 0 bases from V and 0 bases from J, with 6 bases between.

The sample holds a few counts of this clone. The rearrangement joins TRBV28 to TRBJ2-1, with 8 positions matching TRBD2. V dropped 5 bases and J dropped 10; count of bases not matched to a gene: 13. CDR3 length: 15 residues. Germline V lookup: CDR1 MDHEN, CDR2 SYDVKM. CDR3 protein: CASSTAGLAGLEQFF. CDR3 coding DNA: TGTGCCAGCAGTACCGCTGGGCTAGCGGGCCTAGAGCAGTTCTTC.